This T cell receptor (beta chain) came from a study of blood T cell repertoires in COVID-19. This CDR3 has 16 residues. J gave up 3 bases and V 5 bases, and 8 bases lay outside the gene matches. Germline V gene sequence: CDR1 MDHEN, CDR2 SYDVKM. Assay: immunoSEQ multiplex PCR; the TCRdb copy retains only in-frame clones and omits some. Of about 80,000 clones listed, more than 60% are singletons. The gene calls are TRBV28 and TRBJ1-1; 11 bases agree with TRBD1. The material sequenced was peripheral blood. The sequence was obtained from a human donor in a cohort sampled during active COVID-19. CDR3 bases: TGTGCCAGCAGTGGGGGGGACAGGGGGTTCGACACTGAAGCTTTCTTT. Its translation is CASSGGDRGFDTEAFF.